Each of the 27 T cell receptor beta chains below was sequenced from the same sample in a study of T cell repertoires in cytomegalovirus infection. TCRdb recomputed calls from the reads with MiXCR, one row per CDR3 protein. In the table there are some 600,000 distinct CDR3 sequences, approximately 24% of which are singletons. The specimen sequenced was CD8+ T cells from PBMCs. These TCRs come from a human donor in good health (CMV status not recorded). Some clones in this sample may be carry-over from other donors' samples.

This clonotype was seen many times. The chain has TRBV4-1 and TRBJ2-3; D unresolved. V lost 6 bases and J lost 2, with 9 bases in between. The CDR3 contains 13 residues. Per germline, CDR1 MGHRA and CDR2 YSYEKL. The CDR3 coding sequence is TGCGCCAGCAGTTCAACAATCACAGATACGCAGTATTTT. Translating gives CASSSTITDTQYF.

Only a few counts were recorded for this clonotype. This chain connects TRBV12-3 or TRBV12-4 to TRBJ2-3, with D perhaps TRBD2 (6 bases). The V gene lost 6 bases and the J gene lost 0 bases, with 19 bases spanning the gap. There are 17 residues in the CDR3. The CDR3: CASSLTPGELSTDTQYF. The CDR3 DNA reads TGTGCCAGCAGCCTTACACCGGGGGAACTTAGCACAGATACGCAGTATTTT.

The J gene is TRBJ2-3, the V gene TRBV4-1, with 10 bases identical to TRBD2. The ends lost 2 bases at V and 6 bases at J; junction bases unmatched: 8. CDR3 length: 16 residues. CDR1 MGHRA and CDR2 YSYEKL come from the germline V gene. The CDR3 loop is CASSQPKSGGADTQYF. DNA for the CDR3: TGCGCCAGCAGCCAACCAAAAAGCGGGGGGGCCGATACGCAGTATTTT.

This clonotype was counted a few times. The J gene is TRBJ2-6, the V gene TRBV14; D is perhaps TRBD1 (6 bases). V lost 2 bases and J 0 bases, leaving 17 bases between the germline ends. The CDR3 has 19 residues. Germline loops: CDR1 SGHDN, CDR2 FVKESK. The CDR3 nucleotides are TGTGCCAGCAGCCAAATCGCGACAGGTGAATCCTCTGGGGCCAACGTCCTGACTTTC. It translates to CASSQIATGESSGANVLTF.

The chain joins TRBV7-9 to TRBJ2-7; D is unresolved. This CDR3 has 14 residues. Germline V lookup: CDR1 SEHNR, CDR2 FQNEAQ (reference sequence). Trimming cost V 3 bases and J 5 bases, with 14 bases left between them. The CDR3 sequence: CASSFSGRLNEQYF. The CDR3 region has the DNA TGTGCCAGCAGCTTTTCCGGCAGGTTAAACGAGCAGTACTTC.

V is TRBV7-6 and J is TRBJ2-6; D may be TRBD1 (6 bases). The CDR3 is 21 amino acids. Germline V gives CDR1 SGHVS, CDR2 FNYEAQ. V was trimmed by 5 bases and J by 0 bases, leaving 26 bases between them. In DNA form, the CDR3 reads TGTGCCAGCAGCGTCCCCCCTGGGATGGACAGTACTGGCTCTGGGGCCAACGTCCTGACTTTC. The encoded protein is CASSVPPGMDSTGSGANVLTF.

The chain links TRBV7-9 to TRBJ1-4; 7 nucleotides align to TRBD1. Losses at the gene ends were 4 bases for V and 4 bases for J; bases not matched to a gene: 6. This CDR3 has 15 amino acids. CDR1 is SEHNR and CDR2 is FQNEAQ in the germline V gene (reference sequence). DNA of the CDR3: TGTGCCAGCAGCTCACAGGGGAGGGATAATGAAAAACTGTTTTTT. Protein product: CASSSQGRDNEKLFF.

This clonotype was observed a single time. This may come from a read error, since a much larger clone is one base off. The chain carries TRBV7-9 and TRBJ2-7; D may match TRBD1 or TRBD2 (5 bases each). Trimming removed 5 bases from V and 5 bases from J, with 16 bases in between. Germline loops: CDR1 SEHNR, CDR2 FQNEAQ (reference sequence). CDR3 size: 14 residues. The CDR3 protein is CASSSGTGIDEQYF. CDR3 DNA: TGTGCCAGCAGCAGTGGGACGGGAATCGACGAGCAGTACTTC. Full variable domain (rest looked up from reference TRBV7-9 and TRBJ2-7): DTGVSQNPRHKITKRGQNVTFRCDPISEHNRLYWYRQTLGQGPEFLTYFQNEAQLEKSRLLSDRFSAERPKGSFSTLEIQRTEQGDSAMYLCASSSGTGIDEQYFGPGTRLTVT.

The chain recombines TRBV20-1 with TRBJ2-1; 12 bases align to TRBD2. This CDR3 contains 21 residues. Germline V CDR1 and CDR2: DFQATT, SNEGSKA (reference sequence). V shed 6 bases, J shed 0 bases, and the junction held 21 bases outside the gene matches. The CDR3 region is CSATSRPTSGGTLGSYNEQFF. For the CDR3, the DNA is TGCAGTGCCACCAGCCGCCCGACTAGCGGGGGAACCCTAGGCTCCTACAATGAGCAGTTCTTC.

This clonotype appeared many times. The CDR3 DNA reads as TGTGCCAGCAACCTGGAAGGGGGTAGCGGGGGCGGCTTTGAGCAGTTCTTC. Its translation is CASNLEGGSGGGFEQFF. The V call is TRBV7-8, the J call TRBJ2-1; TRBD2 agrees at 9 bases. The trim removed 7 bases at V and 9 bases at J, leaving 19 bases unmatched. The CDR3 length is 17 residues. The germline gives CDR1 SGHVS, CDR2 FQNEAQ. Variable domain in full (rest from reference TRBV7-8 and TRBJ2-1): GAGVSQSPRYKVAKRGQDVALRCDPISGHVSLFWYQQALGQGPEFLTYFQNEAQLDKSGLPSDRFFAERPEGSVSTLKIQRTQQEDSAVYLCASNLEGGSGGGFEQFFGPGTRLTVL.

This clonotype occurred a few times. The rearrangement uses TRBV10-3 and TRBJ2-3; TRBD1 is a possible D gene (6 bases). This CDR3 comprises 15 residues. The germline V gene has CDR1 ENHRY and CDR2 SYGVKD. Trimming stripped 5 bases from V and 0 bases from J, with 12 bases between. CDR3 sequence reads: CAISSQGQSTDTQYF. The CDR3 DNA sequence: TGTGCCATCAGTTCCCAGGGGCAGAGCACAGATACGCAGTATTTT.

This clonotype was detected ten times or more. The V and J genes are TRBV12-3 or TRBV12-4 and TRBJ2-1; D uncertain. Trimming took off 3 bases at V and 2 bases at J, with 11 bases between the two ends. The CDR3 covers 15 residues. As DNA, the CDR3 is TGTGCCAGCAGTTTCGTGGGCGCCCCCTACAATGAGCAGTTCTTC. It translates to CASSFVGAPYNEQFF.

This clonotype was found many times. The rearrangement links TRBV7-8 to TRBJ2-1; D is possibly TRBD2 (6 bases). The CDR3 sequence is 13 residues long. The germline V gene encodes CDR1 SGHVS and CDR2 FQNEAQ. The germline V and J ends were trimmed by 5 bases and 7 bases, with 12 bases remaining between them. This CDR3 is CASSTSWGNEQFF. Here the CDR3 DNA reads TGTGCCAGCAGCACTAGCTGGGGTAATGAGCAGTTCTTC.

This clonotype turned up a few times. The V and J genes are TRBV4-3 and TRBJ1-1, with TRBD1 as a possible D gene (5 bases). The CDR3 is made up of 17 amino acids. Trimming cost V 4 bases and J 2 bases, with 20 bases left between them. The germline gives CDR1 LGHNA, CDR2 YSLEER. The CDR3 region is CASSPTLDSLPNTEAFF. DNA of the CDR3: TGCGCCAGCAGCCCTACCCTTGACAGCCTCCCCAACACTGAAGCTTTCTTT.

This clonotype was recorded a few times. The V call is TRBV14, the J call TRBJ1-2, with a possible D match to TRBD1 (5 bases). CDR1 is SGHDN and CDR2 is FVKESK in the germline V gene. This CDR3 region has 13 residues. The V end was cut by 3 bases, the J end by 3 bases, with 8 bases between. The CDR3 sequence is CASSHRADYGYTF. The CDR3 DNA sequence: TGTGCCAGCAGCCACAGGGCCGACTATGGCTACACCTTC. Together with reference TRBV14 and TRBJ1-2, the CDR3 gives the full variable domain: EAGVTQFPSHSVIEKGQTVTLRCDPISGHDNLYWYRRVMGKEIKFLLHFVKESKQDESGMPNNRFLAERTGGTYSTLKVQPAELEDSGVYFCASSHRADYGYTFGSGTRLTVV.

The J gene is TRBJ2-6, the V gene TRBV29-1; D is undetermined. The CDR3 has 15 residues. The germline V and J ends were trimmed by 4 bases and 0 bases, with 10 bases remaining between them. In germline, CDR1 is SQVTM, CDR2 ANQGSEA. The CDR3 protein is CSVVDTLSGANVLTF. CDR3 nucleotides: TGCAGCGTTGTGGATACTCTCTCTGGGGCCAACGTCCTGACTTTC.

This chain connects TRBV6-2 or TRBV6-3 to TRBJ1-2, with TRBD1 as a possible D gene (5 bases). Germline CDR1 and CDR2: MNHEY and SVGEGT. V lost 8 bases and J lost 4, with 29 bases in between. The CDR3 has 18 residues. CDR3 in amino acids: CASGKGLGGDLLSYGYTF. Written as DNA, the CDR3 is TGTGCCAGCGGAAAGGGGCTCGGGGGTGACTTGTTGAGCTATGGCTACACCTTC.

CDR3 sequence: CASLSSQTGELFF. CDR3 DNA sequence: TGTGCCAGCCTCTCGAGTCAGACCGGGGAGCTGTTTTTT. The rearrangement joins TRBV7-8 to TRBJ2-2; D gene uncertain. The CDR3 is 13 residues long. Germline values: CDR1 SGHVS, CDR2 FQNEAQ. The V end lost 8 bases, the J end lost 5 bases, and 12 bases lay between the germline ends.

The CDR3 DNA reads TGCAGCGTTGTCGGGTACAATGAGCAGTTCTTC. Protein sequence: CSVVGYNEQFF. The gene calls are TRBV29-1 and TRBJ2-1; D not certain. The CDR3 spans 11 residues. V lost 4 bases to trimming and J lost 4 bases, with 5 bases between them. Germline CDR1 reads SQVTM; CDR2 reads ANQGSEA.

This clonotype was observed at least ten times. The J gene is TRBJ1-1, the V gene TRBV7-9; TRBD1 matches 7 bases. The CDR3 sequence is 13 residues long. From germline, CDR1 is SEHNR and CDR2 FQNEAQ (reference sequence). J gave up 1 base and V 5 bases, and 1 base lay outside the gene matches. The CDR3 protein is CASSGTANTEAFF. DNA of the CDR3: TGTGCCAGCAGCGGGACAGCGAACACTGAAGCTTTCTTT.

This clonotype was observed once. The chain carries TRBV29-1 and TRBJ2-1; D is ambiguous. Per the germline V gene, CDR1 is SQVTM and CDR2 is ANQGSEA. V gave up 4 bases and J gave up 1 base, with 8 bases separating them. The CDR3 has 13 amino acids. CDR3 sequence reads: CSVVARSYNEQFF. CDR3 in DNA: TGCAGCGTTGTTGCCCGGTCCTACAATGAGCAGTTCTTC.

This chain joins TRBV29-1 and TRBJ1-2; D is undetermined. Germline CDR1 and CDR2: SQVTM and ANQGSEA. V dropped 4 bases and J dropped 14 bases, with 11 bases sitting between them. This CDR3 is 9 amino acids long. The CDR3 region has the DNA TGCAGCGTTGGGGGTCCACTGACCTTC. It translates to CSVGGPLTF.

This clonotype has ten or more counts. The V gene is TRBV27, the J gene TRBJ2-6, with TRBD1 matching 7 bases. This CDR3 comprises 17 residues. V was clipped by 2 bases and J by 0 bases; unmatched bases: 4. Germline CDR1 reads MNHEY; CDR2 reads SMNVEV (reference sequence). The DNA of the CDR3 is TGTGCCAGCAGTTTAAGGGGGCGTACCTCTGGGGCCAACGTCCTGACTTTC. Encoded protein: CASSLRGRTSGANVLTF. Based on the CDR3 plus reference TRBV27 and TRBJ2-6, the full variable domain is EAQVTQNPRYLITVTGKKLTVTCSQNMNHEYMSWYRQDPGLGLRQIYYSMNVEVTDKGDVPEGYKVSRKEKRNFPLILESPSPNQTSLYFCASSLRGRTSGANVLTFGAGSRLTVL.

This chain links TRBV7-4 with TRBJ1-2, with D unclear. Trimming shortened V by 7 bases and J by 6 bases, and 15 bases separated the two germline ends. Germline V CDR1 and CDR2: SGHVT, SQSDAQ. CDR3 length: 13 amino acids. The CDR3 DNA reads TGTGCCAGCAACACACCAGAGATCGATGGCTACACCTTC. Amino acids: CASNTPEIDGYTF.

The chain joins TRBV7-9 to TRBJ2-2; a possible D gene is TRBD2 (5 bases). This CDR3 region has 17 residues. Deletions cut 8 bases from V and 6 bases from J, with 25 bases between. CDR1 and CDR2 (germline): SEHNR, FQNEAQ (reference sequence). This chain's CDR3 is CASLGSGPTRGPGELFF. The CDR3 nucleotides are TGTGCCAGCTTGGGAAGCGGACCAACACGAGGGCCCGGGGAGCTGTTTTTT.

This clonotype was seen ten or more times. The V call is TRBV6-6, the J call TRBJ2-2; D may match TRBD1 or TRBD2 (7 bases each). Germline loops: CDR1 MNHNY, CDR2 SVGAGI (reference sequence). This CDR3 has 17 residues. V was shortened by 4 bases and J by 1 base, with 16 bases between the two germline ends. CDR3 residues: CASSFSGGGLNTGELFF. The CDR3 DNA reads TGTGCCAGCAGTTTCTCAGGGGGGGGTCTGAACACCGGGGAGCTGTTTTTT.

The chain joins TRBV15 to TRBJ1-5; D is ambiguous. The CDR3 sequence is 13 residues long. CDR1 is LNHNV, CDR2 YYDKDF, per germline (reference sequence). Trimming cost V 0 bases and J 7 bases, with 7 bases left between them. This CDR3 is CATSRDSYQPQHF. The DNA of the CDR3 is TGTGCCACCAGCAGAGACAGTTACCAGCCCCAGCATTTT.